The next 28 T cell receptor beta chains were all read from a single sample in a study of blood T cell repertoires in COVID-19. The data were produced by immunoSEQ multiplex PCR, yet TCRdb's version contains in-frame clones alone and is incomplete. The sample carries about 160,000 clones, over 80% recorded once. Sequencing was carried out using peripheral blood. These receptors originate from a woman of 80 years or more with active or convalescent COVID-19.

This clone was detected only once. The chain recombines TRBV5-1 with TRBJ1-6; 9 positions agree with TRBD1. J gave up 4 bases and V 4 bases, and 3 bases lay outside the gene matches. Looked up from germline, CDR1 is SGHRS and CDR2 is YFSETQ. CDR3 length: 15 amino acids. Written as DNA, the CDR3 is TGCGCCAGCAGCCAAGGACAGGGGTATAATTCACCCCTCCACTTT. Translating it yields CASSQGQGYNSPLHF.

V gene TRBV9 combines with J gene TRBJ2-3, with D perhaps matching TRBD2 (7 bases). This CDR3 is 16 amino acids long. The germline CDR1 and CDR2 sequences are SGDLS and YYNGEE. V lost 0 bases and J lost 1, with 12 bases in between. DNA for the CDR3: TGTGCCAGCAGCGTAGGCGGGGGCCGGGGCACAGATACGCAGTATTTT. Its protein product is CASSVGGGRGTDTQYF.

The chain is built from TRBV10-3 and TRBJ2-7; 7 bases are a match to TRBD1. J was trimmed by 0 bases and V by 0 bases; bases with no gene match: 8. CDR3 length equals 17 residues. CDR1 is ENHRY and CDR2 is SYGVKD in the germline V gene. The chain's CDR3 is CAISESRGRDGSYEQYF. For the CDR3, the DNA is TGTGCCATCAGTGAGTCAAGGGGGCGAGATGGCTCCTACGAGCAGTACTTC.

J is TRBJ2-7 and V is TRBV19; tentative D call: TRBD1 (6 bases). CDR3 length: 13 amino acids. In germline, CDR1 is LNHDA, CDR2 SQIVND (reference sequence). Trimming shortened V by 7 bases and J by 3 bases, and 13 bases separated the two germline ends. The CDR3 DNA reads as TGTGCCAGTAAAGGACCAGGGGTCTACGAGCAGTACTTC. It codes for CASKGPGVYEQYF. Combining the CDR3 with reference TRBV19 and TRBJ2-7 gives the whole variable domain DGGITQSPKYLFRKEGQNVTLSCEQNLNHDAMYWYRQDPGQGLRLIYYSQIVNDFQKGDIAEGYSVSREKKESFPLTVTSAQKNPTAFYLCASKGPGVYEQYFGPGTRLTVT.

The chain carries TRBV27 and TRBJ2-3, with D tentatively TRBD1 (6 bases). Between the trimmed V and J ends, which lost 4 bases and 6 bases, there was a span of 14 bases. In germline, CDR1 is MNHEY, CDR2 SMNVEV (reference sequence). There are 14 residues in the CDR3. The CDR3 DNA reads TGTGCCAGCAGTTCTACAGGGATGAGGGATACGCAGTATTTT. Translated: CASSSTGMRDTQYF.

V usage is TRBV6-2 or TRBV6-3 and J usage is TRBJ1-2, with D hard to call. Trimming pared 0 bases from V and 3 bases from J, leaving 11 bases between. This CDR3 has 15 amino acids. CDR1 and CDR2 from the germline V gene are MNHEY and SVGEGT. In DNA, the CDR3 is TGTGCCAGCAGTTACTCATCCCGCGGGGACTATGGCTACACCTTC. Translation gives CASSYSSRGDYGYTF.

The chain recombines TRBV4-3 with TRBJ2-1; TRBD2 aligns across 9 bases. CDR1 and CDR2 from the germline V gene are LGHNA and YSLEER. Unmatched junction bases numbered 10, after V lost 5 bases and J lost 14 bases. This CDR3 contains 13 residues. CDR3 residues: CASSTSAGGEEFF. Written as DNA, the CDR3 is TGCGCCAGCAGCACTTCAGCGGGGGGAGAGGAGTTCTTC.

V is TRBV5-1 and J is TRBJ2-7; 9 nucleotides match TRBD1. Germline V CDR1 and CDR2: SGHRS, YFSETQ. This CDR3 spans 15 amino acids. Germline trimming cut 0 bases from V and 2 bases from J; bases unmatched to any gene: 3. This CDR3 reads CASSLDYRGPYEQYF. Written as DNA, the CDR3 is TGCGCCAGCAGCTTGGACTACAGGGGGCCCTACGAGCAGTACTTC.

This clone was found a few times. The chain uses TRBV6-1 and TRBJ1-1; TRBD1 might be the D (6 bases). Germline CDR1 reads MNHNS; CDR2 reads SASEGT. Trimming removed 2 bases from V and 4 bases from J, with 8 bases in between. The CDR3 totals 13 residues. Here the CDR3 DNA reads TGTGCCAGCAGTGAACAGGGGTTCACTGAAGCTTTCTTT. Translating it yields CASSEQGFTEAFF.

The chain joins TRBV6-5 to TRBJ1-2; 8 positions match TRBD1. V was pared by 6 bases and J by 4 bases, with 10 bases of the junction left unmatched. The CDR3 loop spans 15 amino acids. The V gene's germline CDR1 is MNHEY and CDR2 SVGAGI. CDR3 sequence reads: CASRPGTGLLYGYTF. In DNA, the CDR3 is TGTGCCAGCAGACCCGGGACAGGCCTTCTCTATGGCTACACCTTC.

V and J are TRBV11-3 and TRBJ1-1; 8 bases align to TRBD1. Per germline, CDR1 SGHNT and CDR2 YENEEA. The CDR3 extends over 14 amino acids. Unmatched junction bases numbered 8, after V lost 1 base and J lost 10 bases. DNA for the CDR3: TGTGCCAGCAGCTTAGTGGCCTTAACAGGGGGAGCTTTCTTT. This sequence encodes CASSLVALTGGAFF.

This clone was seen a handful of times. CDR3: CASRGQGGVRGYTF. Here the CDR3 DNA reads TGTGCCAGCCGGGGACAGGGAGGAGTGCGCGGCTACACCTTC. This chain connects TRBV28 to TRBJ1-2, with TRBD1 matching over 9 bases. The junction had 12 bases not matched to a gene; V was cut back by 8 bases and J by 8 bases. Germline V gene data show CDR1 as MDHEN and CDR2 as SYDVKM. CDR3 length: 14 amino acids.

The chain has TRBV7-8 and TRBJ1-2, with D uncertain. In germline, CDR1 is SGHVS, CDR2 FQNEAQ. V dropped 6 bases and J dropped 2 bases, with 16 bases sitting between them. The CDR3 covers 15 residues. CDR3 protein: CASRGPGRGNYGYTF. CDR3 bases: TGTGCCAGCAGAGGTCCGGGAAGAGGGAACTATGGCTACACCTTC.

V is TRBV7-2 and J is TRBJ2-2; 8 nucleotides agree with TRBD1. The CDR3 sequence is 16 residues long. Unmatched junction bases numbered 6, after V lost 0 bases and J lost 6 bases. The V gene's germline CDR1 is SGHTA and CDR2 FQGNSA. DNA of the CDR3: TGTGCCAGCAGCTTAGCGGGACAGGTTTTGGCCGGGGAGCTGTTTTTT. As protein: CASSLAGQVLAGELFF.

Only one count was recorded for this clone. This chain joins TRBV27 and TRBJ2-7, with a possible D match to TRBD2 (5 bases). V shed 0 bases and J shed 3 bases, with 9 bases lying between them. The CDR3 spans 14 residues. Germline V gene data show CDR1 as MNHEY and CDR2 as SMNVEV (reference sequence). The CDR3 region is CASSLSPAGYEQYF. The CDR3 DNA sequence: TGTGCCAGCAGTTTATCCCCGGCGGGCTACGAGCAGTACTTC.

This clone has only one observation. The V call is TRBV29-1, the J call TRBJ2-1; 8 nucleotides match TRBD2. Germline lookup yields CDR1 SQVTM and CDR2 ANQGSEA. The trim removed 7 bases at V and 6 bases at J, leaving 8 bases unmatched. This CDR3 has 13 amino acids. CDR3 in amino acids: CSARGGLGNEQFF. CDR3 in DNA: TGCAGCGCCCGGGGGGGGCTGGGCAATGAGCAGTTCTTC.

The V and J genes are TRBV6-5 and TRBJ1-5; weak D call: TRBD1 (5 bases). Germline values: CDR1 MNHEY, CDR2 SVGAGI. There are 15 residues in the CDR3. V dropped 6 bases and J dropped 5 bases, with 17 bases sitting between them. CDR3 nucleotide sequence: TGTGCCAGCAGGGTGACAGCGGGGAGTGATCAGCCCCAGCATTTT. The encoded protein is CASRVTAGSDQPQHF.

The table lists this clone with a few counts. This rearrangement joins TRBV7-9 to TRBJ2-4, with 12 positions matching TRBD2. Trimming cost V 3 bases and J 10 bases; bases outside gene matches: 10. From germline, CDR1 is SEHNR and CDR2 FQNEAQ (reference sequence). CDR3 size: 16 residues. The CDR3 DNA sequence: TGTGCCAGCAGCTTGACTAGCGGGGGTTCCCAGGGGATTCAGTACTTC. It specifies CASSLTSGGSQGIQYF. The entire variable domain, with the rest obtained from reference TRBV7-9 and TRBJ2-4, is as follows: DTGVSQNPRHKITKRGQNVTFRCDPISEHNRLYWYRQTLGQGPEFLTYFQNEAQLEKSRLLSDRFSAERPKGSFSTLEIQRTEQGDSAMYLCASSLTSGGSQGIQYFGAGTRLSVL.

This chain uses TRBV6-5 with TRBJ1-2; perhaps TRBD1 as D (5 bases). Between the trimmed V and J ends, which lost 4 bases and 2 bases, there was a span of 8 bases. The germline V gene encodes CDR1 MNHEY and CDR2 SVGAGI. This CDR3 has 13 amino acids. As DNA, the CDR3 is TGTGCCAGCAGTTCAGGACAAAACTATGGCTACACCTTC. Protein sequence: CASSSGQNYGYTF.

The table lists this clone with a count of one. The gene calls are TRBV27 and TRBJ1-3, with D tentatively TRBD1 (6 bases). The CDR3 is made up of 17 amino acids. V lost 6 bases to trimming and J lost 0 bases, with 18 bases between them. Germline values: CDR1 MNHEY, CDR2 SMNVEV (reference sequence). The DNA for the CDR3 is TGTGCCAGCAGCCGTGGTGGGGGCAGCCGCTCTGGAAACACCATATATTTT. Protein sequence: CASSRGGGSRSGNTIYF.

The chain recombines TRBV7-6 with TRBJ2-5; D is perhaps TRBD2 (6 bases). CDR1 SGHVS and CDR2 FNYEAQ come from the germline V gene. Trimming removed 2 bases from V and 2 bases from J, with 12 bases in between. CDR3 length: 15 residues. The CDR3 region has the DNA TGTGCCAGCAGCTTATACTTGGGGACTCAAGAGACCCAGTACTTC. Translation: CASSLYLGTQETQYF.

DNA for the CDR3: TGCGCCAGCAGCCCCTCCGGACAGACCTACGAGCAGTACTTC. Protein product: CASSPSGQTYEQYF. The chain carries TRBV5-1 and TRBJ2-7; D is perhaps TRBD1 (6 bases). The CDR3 sequence is 14 residues long. CDR1 and CDR2 (germline): SGHRS, YFSETQ. The V gene lost 4 bases and the J gene lost 2 bases, with 13 bases spanning the gap. Based on the CDR3 plus reference TRBV5-1 and TRBJ2-7, the full variable domain is KAGVTQTPRYLIKTRGQQVTLSCSPISGHRSVSWYQQTPGQGLQFLFEYFSETQRNKGNFPGRFSGRQFSNSRSEMNVSTLELGDSALYLCASSPSGQTYEQYFGPGTRLTVT.

This chain connects TRBV6-5 to TRBJ1-2; no clear D. This CDR3 comprises 14 residues. With 0 bases removed from V and 2 bases from J, the gap between germline ends came to 7 bases. Per germline, CDR1 MNHEY and CDR2 SVGAGI. The CDR3: CASSYSPGNYGYTF. CDR3 sequence (DNA): TGTGCCAGCAGTTACTCGCCGGGAAACTATGGCTACACCTTC.

The rearrangement joins TRBV6-5 to TRBJ1-5; D gene unclear. The V gene lost 6 bases and the J gene lost 6 bases, with 12 bases spanning the gap. The germline V gene encodes CDR1 MNHEY and CDR2 SVGAGI. The CDR3 totals 13 residues. CDR3 nucleotides: TGTGCCAGCAGCATCTTCGAGGCTCAGCCCCAGCATTTT. Translating gives CASSIFEAQPQHF.

This rearrangement joins TRBV6-6 to TRBJ2-2; 8 bases align to TRBD1. The CDR3 extends over 14 amino acids. The V and J ends lost 5 bases and 6 bases, in that order; junction bases with no gene match: 5. Germline lookup yields CDR1 MNHNY and CDR2 SVGAGI (reference sequence). The CDR3, as DNA: TGTGCCAGCAGTGGGGACAGGAGAGCCGGGGAGCTGTTTTTT. Protein product: CASSGDRRAGELFF.

As DNA, the CDR3 is TGTGCCAGTAGTATCGTCAGGGATAACTATGGCTACACCTTC. Protein: CASSIVRDNYGYTF. The chain uses TRBV19 and TRBJ1-2; D is perhaps TRBD1 (5 bases). The V end was cut by 3 bases, the J end by 1 base, with 9 bases between. The CDR3 covers 14 residues. Germline V gene lookup returns CDR1 LNHDA and CDR2 SQIVND (reference sequence).

The rearrangement links TRBV5-1 to TRBJ1-2; D perhaps matches TRBD1 (6 bases). CDR3 length: 13 amino acids. Trimming left V 2 bases short and J 7 bases short, with 12 bases between. From germline, CDR1 is SGHRS and CDR2 YFSETQ. Here the CDR3 reads CASSFPGGLGYTF. For the CDR3, the DNA is TGCGCCAGCAGCTTTCCGGGGGGCCTTGGCTACACCTTC.

The rearrangement uses TRBV4-1 and TRBJ2-7, with a weak D call TRBD2 (7 bases). Germline V CDR1 and CDR2: MGHRA, YSYEKL. This CDR3 comprises 16 residues. Trimming cost V 8 bases and J 0 bases, with 20 bases left between them. The CDR3 nucleotides read TGCGCCAGCGGCTCCGTACTAGCGACAGGCTCCTACGAGCAGTACTTC. Its protein product is CASGSVLATGSYEQYF.